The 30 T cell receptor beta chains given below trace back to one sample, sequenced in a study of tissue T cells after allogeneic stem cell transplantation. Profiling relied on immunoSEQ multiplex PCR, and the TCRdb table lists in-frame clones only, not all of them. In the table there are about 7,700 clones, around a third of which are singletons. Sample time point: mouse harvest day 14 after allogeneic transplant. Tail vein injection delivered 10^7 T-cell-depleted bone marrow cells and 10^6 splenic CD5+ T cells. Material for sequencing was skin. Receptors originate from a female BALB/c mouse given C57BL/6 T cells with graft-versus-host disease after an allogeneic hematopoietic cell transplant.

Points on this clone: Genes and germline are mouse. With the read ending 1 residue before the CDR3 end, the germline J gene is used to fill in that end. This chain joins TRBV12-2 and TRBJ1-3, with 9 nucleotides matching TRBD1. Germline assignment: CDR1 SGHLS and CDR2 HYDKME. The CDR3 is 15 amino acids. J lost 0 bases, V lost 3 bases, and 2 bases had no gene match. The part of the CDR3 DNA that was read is TGTGCCAGCTCTTGGGACAGGGATTCTGGAAATACGCTCTAT. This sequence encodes CASSWDRDSGNTLY. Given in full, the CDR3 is CASSWDRDSGNTLYF.

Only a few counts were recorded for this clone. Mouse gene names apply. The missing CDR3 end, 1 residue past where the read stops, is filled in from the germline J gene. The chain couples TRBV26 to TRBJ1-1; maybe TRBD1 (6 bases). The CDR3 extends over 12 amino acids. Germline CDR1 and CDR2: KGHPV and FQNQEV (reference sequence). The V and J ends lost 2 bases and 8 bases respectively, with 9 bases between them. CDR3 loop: CASSLRGGEVFF. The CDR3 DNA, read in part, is TGTGCCAGCAGTCTGAGAGGGGGGGAAGTCTTC.

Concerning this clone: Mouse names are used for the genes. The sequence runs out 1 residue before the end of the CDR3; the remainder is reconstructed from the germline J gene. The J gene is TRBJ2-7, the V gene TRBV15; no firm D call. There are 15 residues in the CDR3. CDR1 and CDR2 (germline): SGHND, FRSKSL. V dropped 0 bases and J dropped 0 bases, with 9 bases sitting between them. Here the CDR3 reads CASSLAGRSSYEQYF. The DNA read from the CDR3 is TGTGCCAGCAGTTTAGCTGGGAGGAGCTCCTATGAACAGTAC.

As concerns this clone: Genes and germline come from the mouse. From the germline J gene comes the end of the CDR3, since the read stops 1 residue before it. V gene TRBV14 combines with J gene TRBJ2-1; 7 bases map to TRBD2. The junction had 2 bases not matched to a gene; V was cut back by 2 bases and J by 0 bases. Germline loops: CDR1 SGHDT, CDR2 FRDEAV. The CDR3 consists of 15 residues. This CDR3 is CASSLPGGNYAEQFF. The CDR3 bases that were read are TGTGCCAGCAGTTTACCTGGGGGTAACTATGCTGAGCAGTTC.

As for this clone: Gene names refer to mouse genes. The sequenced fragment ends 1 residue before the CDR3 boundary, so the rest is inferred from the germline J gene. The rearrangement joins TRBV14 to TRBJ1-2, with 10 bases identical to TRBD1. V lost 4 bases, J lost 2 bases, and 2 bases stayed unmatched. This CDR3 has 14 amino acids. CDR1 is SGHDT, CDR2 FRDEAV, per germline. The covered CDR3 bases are TGTGCCAGCAGTCCGGACAGGGGGAACTCCGACTACACC. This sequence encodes CASSPDRGNSDYT. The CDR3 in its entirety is CASSPDRGNSDYTF.

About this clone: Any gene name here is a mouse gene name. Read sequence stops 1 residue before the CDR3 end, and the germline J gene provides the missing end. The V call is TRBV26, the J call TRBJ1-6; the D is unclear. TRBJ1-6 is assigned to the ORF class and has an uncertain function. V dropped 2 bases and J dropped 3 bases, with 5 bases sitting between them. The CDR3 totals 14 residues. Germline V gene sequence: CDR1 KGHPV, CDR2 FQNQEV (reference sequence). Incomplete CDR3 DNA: TGTGCCAGCAGTCTGGACAACTATAATTCGCCCCTCTAC. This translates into CASSLDNYNSPLY. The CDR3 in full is CASSLDNYNSPLYF.

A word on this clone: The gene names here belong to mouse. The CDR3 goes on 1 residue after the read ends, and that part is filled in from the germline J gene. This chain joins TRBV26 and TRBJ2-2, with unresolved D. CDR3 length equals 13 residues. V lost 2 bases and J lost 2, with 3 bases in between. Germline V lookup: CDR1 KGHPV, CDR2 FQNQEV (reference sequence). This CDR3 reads CASSLPNTGQLYF. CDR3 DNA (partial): TGTGCCAGCAGTCTGCCTAACACCGGGCAGCTCTAC.

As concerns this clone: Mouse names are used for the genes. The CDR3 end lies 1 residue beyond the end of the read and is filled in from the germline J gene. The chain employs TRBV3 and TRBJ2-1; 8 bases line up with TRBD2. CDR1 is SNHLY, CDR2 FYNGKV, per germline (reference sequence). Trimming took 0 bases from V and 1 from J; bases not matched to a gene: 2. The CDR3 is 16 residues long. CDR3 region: CASSLAHWGNYAEQFF. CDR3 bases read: TGTGCCAGCAGCTTAGCGCACTGGGGGAACTATGCTGAGCAGTTC. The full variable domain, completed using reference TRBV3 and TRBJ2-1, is GPKVLQIPSHQIIDMGQMVTLNCDPVSNHLYFYWYKQILGQQMEFLVNFYNGKVMEKSKLFKDQFSVERPDGSYFTLKIQPTALEDSAVYFCASSLAHWGNYAEQFFGPGTRLTVL.

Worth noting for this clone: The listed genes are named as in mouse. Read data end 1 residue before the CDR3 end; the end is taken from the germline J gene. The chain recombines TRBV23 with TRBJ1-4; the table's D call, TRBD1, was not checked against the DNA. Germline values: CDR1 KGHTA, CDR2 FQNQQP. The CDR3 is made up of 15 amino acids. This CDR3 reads CSSSQRTGTNERLFF. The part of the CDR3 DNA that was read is TGCTCCAGCAGTCAACGGACAGGGACCAACGAAAGATTATTT. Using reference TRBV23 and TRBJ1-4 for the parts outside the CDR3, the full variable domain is DAAVTQKPRYLIKMKGQEAEMKCIPEKGHTAVFWYQQKQSKELKFLIYFQNQQPLDQIDMVKERFSAVCPSSSLCSLGIRTCEAEDSALYLCSSSQRTGTNERLFFGHGTKLSVL.

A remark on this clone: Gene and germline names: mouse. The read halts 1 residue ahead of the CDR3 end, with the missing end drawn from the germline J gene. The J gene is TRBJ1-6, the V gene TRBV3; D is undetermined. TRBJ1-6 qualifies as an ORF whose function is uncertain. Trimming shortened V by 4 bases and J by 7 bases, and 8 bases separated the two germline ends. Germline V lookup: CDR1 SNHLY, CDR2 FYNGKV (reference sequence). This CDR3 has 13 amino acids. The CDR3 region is CASSSEVNSPLYF. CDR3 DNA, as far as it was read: TGTGCCAGCAGCTCCGAAGTAAATTCGCCCCTCTAC.

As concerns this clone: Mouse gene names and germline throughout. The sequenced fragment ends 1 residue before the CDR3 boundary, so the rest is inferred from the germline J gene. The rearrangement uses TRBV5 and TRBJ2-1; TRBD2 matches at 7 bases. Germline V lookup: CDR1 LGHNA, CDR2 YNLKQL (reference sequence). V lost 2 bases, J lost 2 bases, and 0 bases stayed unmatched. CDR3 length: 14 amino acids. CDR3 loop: CASSQTGDYAEQFF. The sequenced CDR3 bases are TGTGCCAGCAGCCAAACTGGGGACTATGCTGAGCAGTTC.

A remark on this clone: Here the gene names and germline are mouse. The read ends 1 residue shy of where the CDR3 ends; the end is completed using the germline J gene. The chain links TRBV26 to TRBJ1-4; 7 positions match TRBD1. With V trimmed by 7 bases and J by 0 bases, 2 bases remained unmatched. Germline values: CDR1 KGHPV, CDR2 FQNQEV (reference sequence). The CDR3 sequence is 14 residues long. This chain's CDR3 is CASNTGVSNERLFF. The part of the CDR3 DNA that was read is TGTGCCAGCAACACAGGGGTTTCCAACGAAAGATTATTT.

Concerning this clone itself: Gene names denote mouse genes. The CDR3 protein is CASSLSGGVTEVFF. CDR3 bases read: TGTGCCAGCAGTCTGTCAGGGGGCGTCACAGAAGTCTTC. The V and J genes are TRBV26 and TRBJ1-1; TRBD1 agrees at 7 bases. The CDR3 is cut off 1 residue early in the read; its end comes from the germline J gene. The CDR3 contains 14 residues. The germline gives CDR1 KGHPV, CDR2 FQNQEV (reference sequence). Germline trimming cut 0 bases from V and 4 bases from J; bases unmatched to any gene: 2.

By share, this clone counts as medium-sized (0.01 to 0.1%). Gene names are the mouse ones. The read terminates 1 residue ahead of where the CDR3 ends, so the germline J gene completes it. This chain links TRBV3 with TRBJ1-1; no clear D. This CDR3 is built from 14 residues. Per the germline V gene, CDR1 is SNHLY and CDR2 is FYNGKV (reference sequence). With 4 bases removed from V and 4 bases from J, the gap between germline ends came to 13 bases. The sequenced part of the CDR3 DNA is TGTGCCAGCAGCTACGGGCAGGCAAGCACAGAAGTCTTC. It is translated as CASSYGQASTEVF. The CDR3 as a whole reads CASSYGQASTEVFF.

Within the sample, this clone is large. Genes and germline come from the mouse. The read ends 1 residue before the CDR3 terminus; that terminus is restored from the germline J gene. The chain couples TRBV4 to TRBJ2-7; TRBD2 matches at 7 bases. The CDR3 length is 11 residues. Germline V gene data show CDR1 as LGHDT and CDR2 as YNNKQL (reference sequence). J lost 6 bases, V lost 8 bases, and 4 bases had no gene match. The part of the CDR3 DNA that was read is TGTGCCAGCTTGGGGGGAAGTGAACAGTAC. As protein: CASLGGSEQY. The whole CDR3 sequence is CASLGGSEQYF.

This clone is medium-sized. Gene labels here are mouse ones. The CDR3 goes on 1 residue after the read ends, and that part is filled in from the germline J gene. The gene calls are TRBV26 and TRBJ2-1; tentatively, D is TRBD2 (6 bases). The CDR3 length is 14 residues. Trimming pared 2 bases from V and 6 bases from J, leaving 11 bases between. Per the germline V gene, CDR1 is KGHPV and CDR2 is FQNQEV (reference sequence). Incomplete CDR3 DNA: TGTGCCAGCAGTCTGGATGGGGGTGGTGCTGAGCAGTTC. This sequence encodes CASSLDGGGAEQF. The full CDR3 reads CASSLDGGGAEQFF.

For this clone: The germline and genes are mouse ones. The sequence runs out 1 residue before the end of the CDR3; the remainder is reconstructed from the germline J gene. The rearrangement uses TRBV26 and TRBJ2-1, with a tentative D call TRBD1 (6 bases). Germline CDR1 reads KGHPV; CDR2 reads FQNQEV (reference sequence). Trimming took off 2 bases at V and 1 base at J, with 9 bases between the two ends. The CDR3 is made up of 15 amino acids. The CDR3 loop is CASSLPGVNYAEQFF. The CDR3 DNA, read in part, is TGTGCCAGCAGTCTGCCAGGGGTCAACTATGCTGAGCAGTTC.

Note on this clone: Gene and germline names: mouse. The covered CDR3 bases are TGTGCCAGCAGTCTACAGGTCGGTGCAGAAACGCTGTAT. Its protein product is CASSLQVGAETLY. The entire CDR3 protein reads CASSLQVGAETLYF. The V call is TRBV26, the J call TRBJ2-3; D is perhaps TRBD1 (5 bases). The read terminates 1 residue ahead of where the CDR3 ends, so the germline J gene completes it. Trimming took off 3 bases at V and 1 base at J, with 8 bases between the two ends. Germline CDR1 and CDR2: KGHPV and FQNQEV (reference sequence). The CDR3 totals 14 residues.

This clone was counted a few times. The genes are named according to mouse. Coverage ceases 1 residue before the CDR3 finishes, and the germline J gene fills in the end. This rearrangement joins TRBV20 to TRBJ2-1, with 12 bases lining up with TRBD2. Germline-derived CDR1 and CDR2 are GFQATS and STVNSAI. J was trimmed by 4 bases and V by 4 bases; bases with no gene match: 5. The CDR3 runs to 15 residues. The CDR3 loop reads CGAIDWGGLYAEQFF. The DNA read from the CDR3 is TGTGGTGCTATCGACTGGGGGGGCTTATATGCTGAGCAGTTC.

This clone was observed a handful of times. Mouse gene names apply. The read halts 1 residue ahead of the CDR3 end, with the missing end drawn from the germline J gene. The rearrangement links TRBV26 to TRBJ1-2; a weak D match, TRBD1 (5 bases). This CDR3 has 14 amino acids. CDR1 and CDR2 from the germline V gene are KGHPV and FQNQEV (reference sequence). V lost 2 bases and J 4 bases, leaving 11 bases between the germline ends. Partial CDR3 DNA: TGTGCCAGCAGTCTGGAGGGGAGGGGCTCCGACTACACC. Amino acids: CASSLEGRGSDYT. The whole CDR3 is CASSLEGRGSDYTF.

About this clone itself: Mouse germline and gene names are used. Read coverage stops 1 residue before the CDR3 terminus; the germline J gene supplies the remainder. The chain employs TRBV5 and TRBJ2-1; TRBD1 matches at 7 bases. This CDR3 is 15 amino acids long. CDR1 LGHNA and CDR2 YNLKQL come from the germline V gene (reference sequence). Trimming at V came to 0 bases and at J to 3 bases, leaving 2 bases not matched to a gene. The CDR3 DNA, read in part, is TGTGCCAGCAGCCAAGAGGGACAGATCTATGCTGAGCAGTTC. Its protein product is CASSQEGQIYAEQF. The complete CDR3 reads CASSQEGQIYAEQFF.

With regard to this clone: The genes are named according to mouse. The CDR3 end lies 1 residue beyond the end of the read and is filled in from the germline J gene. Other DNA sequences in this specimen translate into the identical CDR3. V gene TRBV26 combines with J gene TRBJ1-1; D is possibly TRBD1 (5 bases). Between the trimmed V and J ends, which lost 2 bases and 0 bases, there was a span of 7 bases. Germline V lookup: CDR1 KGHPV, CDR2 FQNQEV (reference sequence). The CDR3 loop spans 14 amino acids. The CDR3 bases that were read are TGTGCCAGCAGTCTGCGGGGGGCAAACACAGAAGTCTTC. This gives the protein CASSLRGANTEVF. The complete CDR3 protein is CASSLRGANTEVFF.

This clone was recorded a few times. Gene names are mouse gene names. CDR3 DNA, as far as it was read: TGTGCTAGCAGCCAGGGGGCGCGGGCTCCGCTT. It codes for CASSQGARAPL. The complete CDR3 protein is CASSQGARAPLF. V usage is TRBV29 and J usage is TRBJ1-5, with TRBD1 identical over 8 bases. Read data end 1 residue before the CDR3 end; the end is taken from the germline J gene. The germline V gene has CDR1 MSHET and CDR2 SYDVDS. V trimming: 6 bases; J trimming: 9 bases; junction bases outside the gene matches: 4. The CDR3 sequence is 12 residues long. Full variable domain (rest looked up from reference TRBV29 and TRBJ1-5): DMKVTQMPRYLIKRMGENVLLECGQDMSHETMYWYRQDPGLGLQLIYISYDVDSNSEGDIPKGYRVSRKKREHFSLILDSAKTNQTSVYFCASSQGARAPLFGEGTRLSVL.

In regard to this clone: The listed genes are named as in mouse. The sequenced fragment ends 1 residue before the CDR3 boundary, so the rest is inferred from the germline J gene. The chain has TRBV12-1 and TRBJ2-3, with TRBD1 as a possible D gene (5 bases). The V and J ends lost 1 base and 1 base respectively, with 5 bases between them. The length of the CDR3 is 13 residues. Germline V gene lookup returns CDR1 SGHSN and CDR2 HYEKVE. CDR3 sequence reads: CASSLTGAETLYF. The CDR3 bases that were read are TGTGCCAGCTCTCTGACAGGTGCAGAAACGCTGTAT. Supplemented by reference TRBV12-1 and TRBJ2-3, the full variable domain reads DSGVVQSPRHIIKEKGGRSVLTCIPISGHSNVVWYQQTLGKELKFLIQHYEKVERDKGFLPSRFSVQQFDDYHSEMNMSALELEDSAMYFCASSLTGAETLYFGSGTRLTVL.

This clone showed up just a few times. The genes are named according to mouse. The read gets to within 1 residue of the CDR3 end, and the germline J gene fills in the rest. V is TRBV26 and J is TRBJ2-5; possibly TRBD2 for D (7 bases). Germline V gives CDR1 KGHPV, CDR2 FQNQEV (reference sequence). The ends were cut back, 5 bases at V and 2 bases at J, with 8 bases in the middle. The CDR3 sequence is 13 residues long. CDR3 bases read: TGTGCCAGCAGTTGGGGGGCCCAAGACACCCAGTAC. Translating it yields CASSWGAQDTQY. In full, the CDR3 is CASSWGAQDTQYF.

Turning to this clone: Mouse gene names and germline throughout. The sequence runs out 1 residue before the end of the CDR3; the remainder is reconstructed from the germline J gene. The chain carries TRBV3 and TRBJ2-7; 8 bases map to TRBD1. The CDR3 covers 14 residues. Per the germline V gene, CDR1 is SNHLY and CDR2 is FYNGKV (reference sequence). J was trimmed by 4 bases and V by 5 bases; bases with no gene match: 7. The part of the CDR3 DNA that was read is TGTGCCAGCAGCCCTCACAGGGGGTTTTATGAACAGTAC. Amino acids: CASSPHRGFYEQY. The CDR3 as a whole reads CASSPHRGFYEQYF.

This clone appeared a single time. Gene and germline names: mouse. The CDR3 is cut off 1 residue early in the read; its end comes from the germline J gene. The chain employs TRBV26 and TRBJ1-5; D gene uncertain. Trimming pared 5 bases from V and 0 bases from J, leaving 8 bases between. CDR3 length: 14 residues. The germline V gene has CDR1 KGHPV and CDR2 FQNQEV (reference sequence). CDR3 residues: CASSEGYNNQAPLF. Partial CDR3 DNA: TGTGCCAGCAGTGAGGGTTATAACAACCAGGCTCCGCTT.

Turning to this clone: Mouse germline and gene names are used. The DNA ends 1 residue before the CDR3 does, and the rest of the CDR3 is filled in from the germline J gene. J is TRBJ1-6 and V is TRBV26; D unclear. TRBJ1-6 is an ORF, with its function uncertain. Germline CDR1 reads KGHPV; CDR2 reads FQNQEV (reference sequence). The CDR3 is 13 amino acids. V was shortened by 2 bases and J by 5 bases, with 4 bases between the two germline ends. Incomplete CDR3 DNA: TGTGCCAGCAGTCTGACAGATAATTCGCCCCTCTAC. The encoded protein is CASSLTDNSPLY. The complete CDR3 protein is CASSLTDNSPLYF.

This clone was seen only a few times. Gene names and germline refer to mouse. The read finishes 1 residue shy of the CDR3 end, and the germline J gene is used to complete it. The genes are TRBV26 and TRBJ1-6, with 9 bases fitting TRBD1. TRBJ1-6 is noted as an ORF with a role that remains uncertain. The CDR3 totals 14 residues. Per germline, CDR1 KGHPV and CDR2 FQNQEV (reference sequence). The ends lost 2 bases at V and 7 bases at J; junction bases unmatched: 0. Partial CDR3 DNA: TGTGCCAGCAGTCTGGACAGGGGGAATTCGCCCCTCTAC. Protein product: CASSLDRGNSPLY. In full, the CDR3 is CASSLDRGNSPLYF.

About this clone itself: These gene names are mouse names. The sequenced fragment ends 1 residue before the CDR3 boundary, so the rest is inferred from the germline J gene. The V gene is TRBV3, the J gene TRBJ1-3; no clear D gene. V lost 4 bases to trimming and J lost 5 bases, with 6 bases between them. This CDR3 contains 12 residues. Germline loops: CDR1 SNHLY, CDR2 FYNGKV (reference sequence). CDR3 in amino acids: CASSSTRNTLYF. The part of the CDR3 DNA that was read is TGTGCCAGCAGCTCGACAAGAAATACGCTCTAT.